This T cell receptor beta chain was identified in a study of T-cell memory formation after mild COVID-19. The overall study: TCR clusters were largely donor specific.

This clonotype was found many times. TCR alpha and TCR beta cDNA libraries carrying sample barcodes and UMIs came from 5'RACE with constant-segment primers. Each CDR3 protein is one row after TCRdb ran MiXCR on the 5' RACE reads. This sample has about 320,000 distinct CDR3 sequences, with approximately 14% found just once. In germline, CDR1 is SGHTA, CDR2 FQGNSA. The ends were cut back, 5 bases at V and 7 bases at J, with 20 bases in the middle. This CDR3 contains 16 residues. This TCR derives from a man aged 18 to 30 who had mild COVID-19 (a few samples of this study predate the infection). Cell type and time point are not known. The chain employs TRBV7-2 and TRBJ2-2; D is possibly TRBD2 (5 bases). The specimen was PBMCs or a T cell subset sorted from them (not recorded which). This CDR3 reads CASSLFRGREGGELFF. In nucleotides, the CDR3 is TGTGCCAGCAGCCTCTTCCGGGGAAGGGAAGGCGGGGAGCTGTTTTTT.